This T cell receptor (beta chain) was identified during a study of T-cell reconstitution after alpha-beta-depleted transplantation in children. General study points: It was reported that alpha-beta T cells came from several hundred expanded graft clones (about two months after transplant).

Germline V gene lookup returns CDR1 MNHEY and CDR2 SVGEGT. The CDR3 loop spans 17 amino acids. V gave up 6 bases and J gave up 0 bases; unmatched junction bases: 8. Many counts were recorded for this clonotype. Antigen specificity is unknown. Preparation of the TCRbeta library was carried out with unique molecular identifiers. Using its own MiXCR run on the PCR reads, TCRdb lists one record per CDR3 protein. The sample records approximately 500,000 distinct CDR3 sequences, about 10% being singletons. The origin of this receptor is a child aged 2 to 15 with inherited bone marrow failure, due to receive a stem cell transplant. The chain carries TRBV6-2 or TRBV6-3 and TRBJ2-7; 13 bases fit TRBD2. This specimen consisted of PBMCs, obtained before TCRalphabeta/CD19-depleted stem cell transplant. DNA for the CDR3: TGTGCCAGCAGACGACTAGCGGGAGGCCCAGACTCCTACGAGCAGTACTTC. It specifies CASRRLAGGPDSYEQYF.